This is a list of T cell receptor beta chains from one sample in a study of PD-L1 blockade in urothelial cancer. Sequencing used immunoSEQ multiplex PCR; TCRdb keeps in-frame clones, though not all of them. The data show around 51,000 clones, approximately 83% seen once. Sequenced material: PBMCs, taken around atezolizumab (anti-PD-L1) treatment. These receptors were collected from a man aged 55-75 years with urothelial cancer. CDR3s leave out the opening cysteine and the closing phenylalanine or tryptophan.

CDR3aa,j_gene,v_gene
ASEGLATNEKLF,TRBJ1-4,TRBV6-6
ASGKQGNEQY,TRBJ2-7,TRBV9
ASSLGPGQPQH,TRBJ1-5,TRBV7-2
ATITDRAFGYT,TRBJ1-2,TRBV10-3
ASSFSANYGYT,TRBJ1-2,TRBV27
ASSLDRSTDTQY,TRBJ2-3,TRBV7-3
ASSYTRVPGELF,TRBJ2-2,TRBV6-6
ASSPGGRGPNYGYT,TRBJ1-2,TRBV7-3
ASRPGQEGEKLF,TRBJ1-4,TRBV2
ASSSYTDTQY,TRBJ2-3,TRBV5-4
ASSFGGGTEAF,TRBJ1-1,TRBV27
ASSPRGGANTGELF,TRBJ2-2,TRBV27
ASRHNRGYTGELF,TRBJ2-2,TRBV11-1
ASSYLAGEQF,TRBJ2-1,TRBV7-9
ASSPQGHGGNYGYT,TRBJ1-2,TRBV28
ASGLVIQGAQPQH,TRBJ1-5,TRBV12-5
SALGASGRPKTQETQY,TRBJ2-5,TRBV29-1
ASSSSPGQPINNYGYT,TRBJ1-2,TRBV7-8
ASSPTGRAEETQY,TRBJ2-5,TRBV4-3
ASSPLTGGIAGNTIY,TRBJ1-3,TRBV18
ASSQRGLAGGPSYYNEQF,TRBJ2-1,TRBV4-3
ASSYASGNQPQH,TRBJ1-5,TRBV6-5
ASSEQLGQRNEQF,TRBJ2-1,TRBV10-1
ALKRTGFLVNEQF,TRBJ2-1,TRBV30
ASSLGAGIQETQY,TRBJ2-5,TRBV7-8
ASSQEQAGSTDTQY,TRBJ2-3,TRBV5-4
ASSVRGLTGEQY,TRBJ2-7,TRBV28
ASSFNRGLYNEQF,TRBJ2-1,TRBV11-2
ASSSPGIEAF,TRBJ1-1,TRBV7-2
ASSKPGGVGSQETQY,TRBJ2-5,TRBV25-1
ASSLGTNVGELF,TRBJ2-2,TRBV5-1
ASRGDRGGNQPQH,TRBJ1-5,TRBV6-6
ASSPSTGQPQH,TRBJ1-5,TRBV13
SVEDLGGDEQY,TRBJ2-7,TRBV29-1
ASRVGLGAPYEQY,TRBJ2-7,TRBV7-2
ASSSSRYTGGAATYGYT,TRBJ1-2,TRBV28
ASSENGQPGELF,TRBJ2-2,TRBV6-1
ASSPRGGNTEAF,TRBJ1-1,TRBV7-3
ASSSFRNSYNEQF,TRBJ2-1,TRBV27
ASSLSGQGAQPQH,TRBJ1-5,TRBV7-2
ASSLAGGQTGELF,TRBJ2-2,TRBV5-1
ASSIAEQGATAAF,TRBJ1-1,TRBV19
ASSQRQVTTDTQY,TRBJ2-3,TRBV4-2
ASSLGGRDTEAF,TRBJ1-1,TRBV7-3
AISKDSANYGYT,TRBJ1-2,TRBV10-3